This T cell receptor beta chain was recovered during a study of T cell responses to AZD1222 COVID-19 vaccine. This clone appeared once. Its target is not known. Clones were read by immunoSEQ multiplex PCR, and TCRdb kept only the in-frame ones, dropping some. The data contain about 180,000 clones, 88% of them singletons. Study-wide points: Nearly half of unique spike-specific TCRs reportedly avoided B.1.351 and B.1.1.7 mutated regions. Donors were mostly white British, more females; clonal diversity possibly underestimated. Baseline testing showed seropositivity in only a handful of AZD1222 recipients. Sampling that yielded the repertoires occurred only after the peak T cell response.

The CDR3 is 16 amino acids. The V gene's germline CDR1 is SGHTA and CDR2 FQGNSA. The V gene lost 2 bases and the J gene lost 1 base, with 12 bases spanning the gap. The receptor was derived from an adult in good health. The material sequenced was peripheral blood, taken on day 0 of AZD1222 vaccination. The rearrangement joins TRBV7-2 to TRBJ1-5; maybe TRBD1 (5 bases). The CDR3 reads CASSLLGQGSNQPQHF. CDR3 nucleotide sequence: TGTGCCAGCAGCTTACTGGGTCAGGGCAGCAATCAGCCCCAGCATTTT.